The subject of this entry is one T cell receptor beta chain. Its specificity is not known. Repertoires were generated with immunoSEQ multiplex PCR, while TCRdb's copy carries only in-frame clones and drops some. The sample lists 600,000 or so clones, roughly 98% seen once, with 0.25% to 0.35% in the top ten. Naive CD8 cells lacked CD45RO and underwent positive selection for CCR7, leaving out terminally differentiated effector memory CD45RA+ cells. The data were taken from a study of shared clonotypes between healthy human individuals. Study overall: Per donor, three plates held CD4 naive cells, three held CD4 memory, two held CD8 naive and one held CD8 memory. Study outcomes and limitations: The naive CD4 repertoires of several donors were compared, and about 5% of clonotypes were shared. Among non-shared clonotypes, generation probabilities were lower than among those shared by all four donors.

The ends were cut back, 0 bases at V and 3 bases at J, with 13 bases in the middle. The CDR3 totals 16 residues. The germline V gene has CDR1 LGHNA and CDR2 YSLEER. The TCR originated in a young man in good health. Sequencing input: naive CD8+ T cells sorted from blood. This chain connects TRBV4-3 to TRBJ2-3, with TRBD1 as a possible D gene (7 bases). The CDR3 spells CASSQDQGGRTDTQYF. Written as DNA, the CDR3 is TGCGCCAGCAGCCAAGATCAGGGGGGAAGGACAGATACGCAGTATTTT.